A single sample is the source of the 28 T cell receptor beta chains below, sequenced in a study of blood T cell repertoires in COVID-19 (dated by TCRdb to 2020 to 2021). The protocol used for the library was the immunoSEQ multiplex PCR assay. The table comes from immuneACCESS by way of TCRdb, which keeps in-frame sequences with V and J called. Part of the clones is missing from these tables; in studies checked, under half for an unresolved V gene and the rest for unknown reasons. A total of 200,000 to 250,000 clones appear in this sample, approximately 90% of them only once. The top ten hold under 5% of the sample. Sequenced: PBMCs or T cells enriched from blood (not recorded which). These receptor sequences come from a woman in her 30s who had recovered from COVID-19.

V is TRBV7-2 and J is TRBJ1-1; TRBD1 agrees at 9 bases. The CDR3 is made up of 15 amino acids. The V segment lost 1 base and the J segment 4 bases; nucleotides outside the gene matches: 4. The germline gives CDR1 SGHTA, CDR2 FQGNSA. The CDR3 region is CASSLDGTGITEAFF. Written as DNA, the CDR3 is TGTGCCAGCAGCTTAGATGGGACAGGGATCACTGAAGCTTTCTTT.

This clone appeared a single time. In DNA form, the CDR3 reads TGTGCCAGCAGCGTAGTTGGAGAGGGGAGGACGAACACTGAAGCTTTCTTT. This codes for CASSVVGEGRTNTEAFF. The chain is built from TRBV9 and TRBJ1-1; maybe TRBD1 (5 bases). Germline-derived CDR1 and CDR2 are SGDLS and YYNGEE. The length of the CDR3 is 17 residues. Trimming shortened V by 0 bases and J by 1 base, and 16 bases separated the two germline ends.

The rearrangement links TRBV18 to TRBJ2-7; a weak D match, TRBD2 (5 bases). Germline CDR1 KGHSH, CDR2 LQKENI. The CDR3 has 15 amino acids. The V and J ends lost 5 bases and 0 bases respectively, with 14 bases between them. The CDR3 spells CASSTVVGASYEQYF. CDR3 nucleotides: TGTGCCAGCTCAACGGTCGTGGGAGCCTCCTACGAGCAGTACTTC.

The CDR3 DNA follows: TGTGCCAGCAGTTTACCGGACAGGGTCCCTGGAAACACCATATATTTT. Protein product: CASSLPDRVPGNTIYF. This sequence joins TRBV28 and TRBJ1-3; the match to TRBD1 covers 8 bases. The germline CDR1 and CDR2 sequences are MDHEN and SYDVKM. Germline trimming cut 2 bases from V and 2 bases from J; bases unmatched to any gene: 5. The length of the CDR3 is 16 residues.

The gene calls are TRBV19 and TRBJ2-1, with a weak D call TRBD1 (6 bases). V dropped 1 base and J dropped 2 bases, with 9 bases sitting between them. The germline CDR1 and CDR2 sequences are LNHDA and SQIVND (reference sequence). CDR3 size: 15 residues. The CDR3 loop reads CASSIGRGAYNEQFF. The CDR3 DNA reads as TGTGCCAGTAGTATAGGCAGGGGAGCCTACAATGAGCAGTTCTTC.

The rearrangement links TRBV3-1 (or the pseudogene TRBV3-2) to TRBJ2-5; D is possibly TRBD1 (6 bases). Germline V gene data show CDR1 as LGHDT and CDR2 as YNNKEL (reference sequence). V lost 6 bases and J lost 4, with 27 bases in between. The CDR3 is made up of 18 amino acids. The CDR3 nucleotides are TGTGCCAGCAGGGCTATGCAGGGGCCGCCGTGGCAGCCAGAGACCCAGTACTTC. Encoded protein: CASRAMQGPPWQPETQYF.

The genes are TRBV18 and TRBJ2-5, with D unclear. V lost 6 bases, J lost 1 base, and 18 bases lay in between. Germline V gene data show CDR1 as KGHSH and CDR2 as LQKENI. The CDR3 consists of 16 residues. CDR3 protein: CASSTATMGPQETQYF. The CDR3, as DNA: TGTGCCAGCTCGACGGCTACCATGGGCCCCCAAGAGACCCAGTACTTC.

The rearrangement uses TRBV4-2 and TRBJ1-6, with D maybe TRBD1 (5 bases). V was trimmed by 1 base and J by 4 bases, leaving 5 bases between them. The germline V gene encodes CDR1 LGHNA and CDR2 YNFKEQ. The CDR3 runs 14 residues. CDR3 amino acids: CASSQGQYNSPLHF. The CDR3 DNA is TGTGCCAGCAGCCAAGGACAGTATAATTCACCCCTCCACTTT.

The chain uses TRBV6-2 or TRBV6-3 and TRBJ2-1, with a possible D match to TRBD2 (6 bases). There are 20 residues in the CDR3. Germline lookup yields CDR1 MNHEY and CDR2 SVGEGT. Trimming stripped 4 bases from V and 1 base from J, with 26 bases between. The CDR3 sequence is CASSSLLAPDRSSSYNEQFF. The CDR3 DNA follows: TGTGCCAGCAGTTCCCTTCTAGCGCCCGATCGCTCCAGTTCCTACAATGAGCAGTTCTTC.

CDR3 sequence: CASSATTGSYEQYF. CDR3 bases: TGTGCCAGCAGCGCCACGACAGGGTCCTACGAGCAGTACTTC. The V gene is TRBV9, the J gene TRBJ2-7; 7 bases map to TRBD1. The CDR3 is made up of 14 amino acids. The germline gives CDR1 SGDLS, CDR2 YYNGEE. V gave up 3 bases and J gave up 1 base; unmatched junction bases: 4. Supplemented by reference TRBV9 and TRBJ2-7, the full variable domain reads DSGVTQTPKHLITATGQRVTLRCSPRSGDLSVYWYQQSLDQGLQFLIQYYNGEERAKGNILERFSAQQFPDLHSELNLSSLELGDSALYFCASSATTGSYEQYFGPGTRLTVT.

The chain is built from TRBV28 and TRBJ2-3; TRBD1 matches 9 bases. The V gene's germline CDR1 is MDHEN and CDR2 SYDVKM. The junction had 6 bases not matched to a gene; V was cut back by 5 bases and J by 3 bases. The CDR3 length is 15 residues. CDR3 DNA sequence: TGTGCCAGCAGTCACCCGACAGGGGGGACAGATACGCAGTATTTT. It specifies CASSHPTGGTDTQYF.

This clone appeared a single time. V gene TRBV18 combines with J gene TRBJ2-5; TRBD1 agrees at 11 bases. Per the germline V gene, CDR1 is KGHSH and CDR2 is LQKENI. The V gene end was trimmed by 3 bases and the J gene end by 5 bases; junction bases not matched to a gene: 14. This CDR3 contains 18 residues. The CDR3 DNA sequence: TGTGCCAGCTCACCCCCGGACAGGGGGCGAGATCGCGGGGAGACCCAGTACTTC. It encodes CASSPPDRGRDRGETQYF.

This chain joins TRBV5-4 and TRBJ2-3; D perhaps matches TRBD1 (6 bases). V lost 2 bases and J 0 bases, leaving 7 bases between the germline ends. Germline V gene lookup returns CDR1 SGHNT and CDR2 YYREEE (reference sequence). CDR3 length: 14 residues. As DNA, the CDR3 is TGTGCCAGCAGCTTACAGGGTAGCACAGATACGCAGTATTTT. This translates into CASSLQGSTDTQYF.

The genes are TRBV4-2 and TRBJ1-2; weak D call: TRBD1 (6 bases). Germline V gives CDR1 LGHNA, CDR2 YNFKEQ. Deletions cut 1 base from V and 3 bases from J, with 12 bases between. This CDR3 contains 15 residues. For the CDR3, the DNA is TGTGCCAGCAGCCAAGCCGGGACATCTGACTATGGCTACACCTTC. It specifies CASSQAGTSDYGYTF.

The rearrangement links TRBV5-5 to TRBJ1-6, with D tentatively TRBD1 (5 bases). The CDR3 covers 17 residues. CDR1 is SGHKS and CDR2 is YYEKEE in the germline V gene (reference sequence). Trimming left V 0 bases short and J 4 bases short, with 14 bases between. CDR3 sequence: CASSLGRAAQYNSPLHF. The CDR3 bases are TGTGCCAGCAGCTTGGGCAGGGCCGCACAATATAATTCACCCCTCCACTTT.

The V and J genes are TRBV28 and TRBJ1-3; 8 bases match TRBD1. Trimming took 5 bases from V and 4 from J; bases not matched to a gene: 4. Germline V gene lookup returns CDR1 MDHEN and CDR2 SYDVKM. CDR3 length equals 14 residues. This CDR3 is CASSGQGRGNTIYF. CDR3 in DNA: TGTGCCAGCAGTGGACAGGGCAGGGGAAACACCATATATTTT.

CDR3 loop: CASSLTPAWSRELFF. In DNA form, the CDR3 reads TGTGCCAGCAGCTTAACGCCAGCGTGGTCCCGGGAGCTGTTTTTT. V gene TRBV7-9 combines with J gene TRBJ2-2; D ambiguous. Germline values: CDR1 SEHNR, CDR2 FQNEAQ (reference sequence). The germline V and J ends were trimmed by 2 bases and 9 bases, with 16 bases remaining between them. The CDR3 sequence is 15 residues long.

V gene TRBV18 combines with J gene TRBJ1-6; possibly TRBD1 for D (6 bases). The CDR3 runs 14 residues. Germline CDR1 and CDR2: KGHSH and LQKENI. V was clipped by 4 bases and J by 4 bases, with 8 bases between them. CDR3 nucleotide sequence: TGTGCCAGCTCACTGGGACAATATAATTCACCCCTCCACTTT. It encodes CASSLGQYNSPLHF.

V is TRBV7-9 and J is TRBJ1-5; 7 positions match TRBD1. The trim removed 10 bases at V and 12 bases at J, leaving 9 bases unmatched. CDR3 length equals 11 residues. CDR1 SEHNR and CDR2 FQNEAQ come from the germline V gene (reference sequence). The CDR3 here is CAILIQGLQHF. CDR3 bases: TGTGCCATTCTCATACAGGGGCTCCAGCATTTT.

The gene calls are TRBV5-4 and TRBJ2-2; 10 bases fit TRBD2. The V segment lost 0 bases and the J segment 6 bases; nucleotides outside the gene matches: 8. CDR3 length: 17 amino acids. Germline loops: CDR1 SGHNT, CDR2 YYREEE (reference sequence). The CDR3 nucleotides read TGTGCCAGCAGCTTGGACGGACTAGCGGTGGGGGCCGGGGAGCTGTTTTTT. It translates to CASSLDGLAVGAGELFF.

The chain uses TRBV5-1 and TRBJ2-1, with 11 bases lining up with TRBD2. From germline, CDR1 is SGHRS and CDR2 YFSETQ. Losses at the gene ends were 0 bases for V and 7 bases for J; bases not matched to a gene: 9. The CDR3 is 17 amino acids. CDR3 region: CASSLGPSGRIPNEQFF. The DNA of the CDR3 is TGCGCCAGCAGCTTGGGTCCTAGCGGGAGGATCCCAAATGAGCAGTTCTTC.

The chain links TRBV18 to TRBJ2-3, with D maybe TRBD2 (5 bases). Germline-derived CDR1 and CDR2 are KGHSH and LQKENI. The CDR3 is 19 amino acids. V was cut by 3 bases and J by 6 bases, with 28 bases left in between. The CDR3 DNA follows: TGTGCCAGCTCACCTCGAATATCTAGAGGGCTCATGGCTTCTGATACGCAGTATTTT. Protein sequence: CASSPRISRGLMASDTQYF.

This chain links TRBV12-3 or TRBV12-4 with TRBJ1-1; the D gene is possibly TRBD1 (5 bases). Trimming pared 8 bases from V and 5 bases from J, leaving 12 bases between. This CDR3 is 12 amino acids long. The CDR3 bases are TGTGCCAGCGGGGCGGGGGAAACTGAAGCTTTCTTT. Residues: CASGAGETEAFF.

The V gene is TRBV19, the J gene TRBJ2-5; D gene ambiguous. Trimming removed 0 bases from V and 1 base from J, with 9 bases in between. CDR3 size: 15 residues. The V gene's germline CDR1 is LNHDA and CDR2 SQIVND (reference sequence). The CDR3 bases are TGTGCCAGTAGTATAGATCTAGGAGTCCAAGAGACCCAGTACTTC. Protein sequence: CASSIDLGVQETQYF.

On this clone itself: The sample carries other DNA sequences with the same CDR3. The J gene is TRBJ1-1, the V gene TRBV29-1; 8 bases fit TRBD1. Germline V lookup: CDR1 SQVTM, CDR2 ANQGSEA. V was pared by 6 bases and J by 0 bases, with 3 bases of the junction left unmatched. The CDR3 is 13 amino acids. CDR3 bases: TGCAGCGTCAGGACAGGGATGAACACTGAAGCTTTCTTT. It yields the protein CSVRTGMNTEAFF.

The rearrangement links TRBV7-3 to TRBJ1-1; D ambiguous. Trimming left V 3 bases short and J 1 base short, with 6 bases between. This CDR3 contains 13 residues. Per the germline V gene, CDR1 is SGHTA and CDR2 is FQGTGA. In nucleotides, the CDR3 is TGTGCCAGCAGCTTCAACTCGAACACTGAAGCTTTCTTT. Residues: CASSFNSNTEAFF.

This chain connects TRBV11-2 to TRBJ2-5; 10 nucleotides match TRBD2. This CDR3 has 15 residues. Germline CDR1 SGHAT, CDR2 FQNNGV. V was clipped by 6 bases and J by 5 bases; unmatched bases: 9. Here the CDR3 reads CASSISSGRGETQYF. CDR3 DNA: TGTGCCAGCAGTATCTCTAGCGGGAGAGGGGAGACCCAGTACTTC.

V usage is TRBV3-1 (or the pseudogene TRBV3-2) and J usage is TRBJ1-1; no firm D call. V lost 3 bases and J lost 1, with 12 bases in between. The CDR3 contains 15 residues. Germline V CDR1 and CDR2: LGHDT, YNNKEL (reference sequence). The CDR3 nucleotides are TGTGCCAGCAGCCACCTATCGAGGGAGAACACTGAAGCTTTCTTT. Amino acids: CASSHLSRENTEAFF.